The clone carrying this T cell receptor beta chain has a handful of counts. The antigen remains unidentified. The entry originates in a study of T cell repertoires in cytomegalovirus infection. Study at large: In the study, CMV epitopes included recently identified HLA-C-restricted and well-studied HLA-B-restricted ones. Public TCR beta signatures provided an indication of both CMV infection and a matching HLA type.

Germline lookup yields CDR1 SEHNR and CDR2 FQNEAQ (reference sequence). The V end lost 4 bases, the J end lost 8 bases, and 17 bases lay between the germline ends. This CDR3 is 14 amino acids long. TCRdb reprocessed the reads via MiXCR and lists one record per CDR3 protein. The data show 450,000 to 650,000 distinct CDR3 sequences, 40% seen once. Findings and limits, study-wide: Totalled public TCR beta family frequency picked out people who carried CMV plus the relevant HLA. The ex vivo response showed dominance by HLA-C-restricted CMV-specific TCR beta clonotypes.

Sequenced material: cultured PBMCs, taken from culture after CMV antigen stimulation. This chain links TRBV7-9 with TRBJ1-2; D perhaps matches TRBD1 (6 bases). The receptor's source is a human donor in good health (CMV status not recorded). Some clones in this sample may be carry-over from other donors' samples. The DNA for the CDR3 is TGTGCCAGCAGCTCAACAGGGCTTAATTACGGCTACACCTTC. Translating gives CASSSTGLNYGYTF.